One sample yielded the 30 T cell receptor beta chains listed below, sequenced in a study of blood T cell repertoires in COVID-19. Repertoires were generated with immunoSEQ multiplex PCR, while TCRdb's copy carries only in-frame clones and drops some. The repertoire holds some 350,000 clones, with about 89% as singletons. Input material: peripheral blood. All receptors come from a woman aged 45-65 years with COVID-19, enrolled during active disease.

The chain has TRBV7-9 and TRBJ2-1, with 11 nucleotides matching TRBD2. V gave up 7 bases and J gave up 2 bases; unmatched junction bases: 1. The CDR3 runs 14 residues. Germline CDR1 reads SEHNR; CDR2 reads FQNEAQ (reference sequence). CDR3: CASKLAGAYNEQFF. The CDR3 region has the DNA TGTGCCAGCAAACTAGCGGGAGCCTACAATGAGCAGTTCTTC.

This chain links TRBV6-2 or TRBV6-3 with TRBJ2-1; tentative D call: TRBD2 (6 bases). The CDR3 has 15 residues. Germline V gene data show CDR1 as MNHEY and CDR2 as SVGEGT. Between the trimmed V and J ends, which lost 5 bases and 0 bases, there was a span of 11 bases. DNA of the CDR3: TGTGCCAGCAGTCGGGACTTTAGCTCCTACAATGAGCAGTTCTTC. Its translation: CASSRDFSSYNEQFF.

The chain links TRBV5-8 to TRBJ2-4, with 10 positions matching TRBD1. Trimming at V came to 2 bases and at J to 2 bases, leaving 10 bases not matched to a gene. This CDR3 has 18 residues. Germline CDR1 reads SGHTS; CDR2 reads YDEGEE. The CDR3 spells CASSLSGTGAMSKNIQYF. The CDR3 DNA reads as TGTGCCAGCAGCTTATCCGGGACAGGGGCAATGTCCAAAAACATTCAGTACTTC.

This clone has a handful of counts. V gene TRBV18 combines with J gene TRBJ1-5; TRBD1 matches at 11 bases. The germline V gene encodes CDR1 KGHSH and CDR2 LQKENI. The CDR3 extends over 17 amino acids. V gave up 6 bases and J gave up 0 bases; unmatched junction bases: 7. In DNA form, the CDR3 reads TGTGCCAGCTCTCCGGGACAGGGGGAATATAGCAATCAGCCCCAGCATTTT. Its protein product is CASSPGQGEYSNQPQHF.

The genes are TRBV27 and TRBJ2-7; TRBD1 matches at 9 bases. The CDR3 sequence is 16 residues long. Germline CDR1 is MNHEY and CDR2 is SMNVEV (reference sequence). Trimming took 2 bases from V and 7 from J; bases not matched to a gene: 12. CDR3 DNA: TGTGCCAGCAGTTTAAGGCCGGACAGGGGAGGATGGGAGCAGTACTTC. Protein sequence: CASSLRPDRGGWEQYF.

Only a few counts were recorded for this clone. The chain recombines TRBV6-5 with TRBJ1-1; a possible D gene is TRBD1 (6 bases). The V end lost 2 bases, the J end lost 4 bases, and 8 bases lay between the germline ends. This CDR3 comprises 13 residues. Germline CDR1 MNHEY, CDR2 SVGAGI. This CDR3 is CASSYTGSTEAFF. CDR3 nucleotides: TGTGCCAGCAGTTACACAGGGAGCACTGAAGCTTTCTTT.

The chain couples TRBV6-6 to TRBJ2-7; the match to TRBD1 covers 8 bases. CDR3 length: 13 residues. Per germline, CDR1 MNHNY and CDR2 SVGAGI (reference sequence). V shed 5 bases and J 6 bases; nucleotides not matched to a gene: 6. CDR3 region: CASSQPTGGEQYF. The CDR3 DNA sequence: TGTGCCAGCAGTCAACCAACAGGGGGCGAGCAGTACTTC.

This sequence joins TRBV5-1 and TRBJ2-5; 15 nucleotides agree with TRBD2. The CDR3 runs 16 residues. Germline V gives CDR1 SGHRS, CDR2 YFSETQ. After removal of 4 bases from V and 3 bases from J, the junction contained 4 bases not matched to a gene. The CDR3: CASSPWTSGREETQYF. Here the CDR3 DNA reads TGCGCCAGCAGCCCATGGACTAGCGGGAGGGAAGAGACCCAGTACTTC.

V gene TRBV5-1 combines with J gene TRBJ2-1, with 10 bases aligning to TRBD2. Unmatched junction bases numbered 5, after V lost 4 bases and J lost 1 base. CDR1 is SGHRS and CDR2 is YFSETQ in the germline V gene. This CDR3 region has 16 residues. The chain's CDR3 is CASSRTSGMSYNEQFF. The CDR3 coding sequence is TGCGCCAGCAGCCGCACTAGCGGGATGTCCTACAATGAGCAGTTCTTC. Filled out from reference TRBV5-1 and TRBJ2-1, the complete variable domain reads KAGVTQTPRYLIKTRGQQVTLSCSPISGHRSVSWYQQTPGQGLQFLFEYFSETQRNKGNFPGRFSGRQFSNSRSEMNVSTLELGDSALYLCASSRTSGMSYNEQFFGPGTRLTVL.

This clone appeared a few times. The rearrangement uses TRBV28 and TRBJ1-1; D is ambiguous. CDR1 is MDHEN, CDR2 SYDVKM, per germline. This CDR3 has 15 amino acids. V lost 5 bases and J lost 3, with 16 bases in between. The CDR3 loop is CASSRRATAYTEAFF. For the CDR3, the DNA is TGTGCCAGCAGTCGGAGGGCGACTGCTTACACTGAAGCTTTCTTT.

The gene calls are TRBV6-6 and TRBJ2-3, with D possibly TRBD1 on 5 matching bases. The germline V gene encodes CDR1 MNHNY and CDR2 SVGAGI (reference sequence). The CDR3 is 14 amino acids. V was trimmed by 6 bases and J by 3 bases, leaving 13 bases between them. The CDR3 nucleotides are TGTGCCAGCAGCCTGGGGCCTTTTACAGATACGCAGTATTTT. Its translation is CASSLGPFTDTQYF.

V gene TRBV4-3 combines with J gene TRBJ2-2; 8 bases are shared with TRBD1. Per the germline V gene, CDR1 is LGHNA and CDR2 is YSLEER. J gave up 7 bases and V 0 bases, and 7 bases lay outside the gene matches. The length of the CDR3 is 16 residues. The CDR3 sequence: CASSQEGGQGVGELFF. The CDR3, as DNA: TGCGCCAGCAGCCAAGAGGGAGGACAGGGTGTCGGGGAGCTGTTTTTT.

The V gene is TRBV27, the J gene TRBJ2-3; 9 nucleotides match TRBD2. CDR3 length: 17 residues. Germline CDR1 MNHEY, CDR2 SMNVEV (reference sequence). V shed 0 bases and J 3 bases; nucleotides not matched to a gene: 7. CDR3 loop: CASSLSAAGGPTDTQYF. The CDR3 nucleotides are TGTGCCAGCAGTTTATCTGCGGCGGGAGGGCCTACAGATACGCAGTATTTT.

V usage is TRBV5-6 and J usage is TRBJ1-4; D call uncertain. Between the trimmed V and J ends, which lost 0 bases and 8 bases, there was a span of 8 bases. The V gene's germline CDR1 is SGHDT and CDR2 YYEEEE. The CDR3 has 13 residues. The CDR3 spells CASSLGEYEKLFF. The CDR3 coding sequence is TGTGCCAGCAGCTTGGGAGAATACGAAAAACTGTTTTTT. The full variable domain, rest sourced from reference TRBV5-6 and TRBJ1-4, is DAGVTQSPTHLIKTRGQQVTLRCSPKSGHDTVSWYQQALGQGPQFIFQYYEEEERQRGNFPDRFSGHQFPNYSSELNVNALLLGDSALYLCASSLGEYEKLFFGSGTQLSVL.

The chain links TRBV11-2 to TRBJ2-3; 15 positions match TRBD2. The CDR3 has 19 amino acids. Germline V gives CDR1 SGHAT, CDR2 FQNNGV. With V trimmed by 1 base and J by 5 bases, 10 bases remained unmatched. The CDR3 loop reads CASSLVGTGLAGGRDTQYF. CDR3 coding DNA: TGTGCCAGCAGCTTAGTAGGAACAGGACTAGCGGGAGGGCGAGATACGCAGTATTTT.

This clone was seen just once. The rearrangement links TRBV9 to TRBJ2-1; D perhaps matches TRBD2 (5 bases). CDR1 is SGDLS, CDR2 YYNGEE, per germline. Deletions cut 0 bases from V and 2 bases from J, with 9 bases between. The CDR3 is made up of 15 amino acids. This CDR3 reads CASSVAGSTYNEQFF. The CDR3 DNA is TGTGCCAGCAGCGTAGCGGGGAGTACCTACAATGAGCAGTTCTTC. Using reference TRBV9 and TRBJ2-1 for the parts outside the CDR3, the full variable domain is DSGVTQTPKHLITATGQRVTLRCSPRSGDLSVYWYQQSLDQGLQFLIQYYNGEERAKGNILERFSAQQFPDLHSELNLSSLELGDSALYFCASSVAGSTYNEQFFGPGTRLTVL.

The CDR3 spells CASSQEAGLGLAGGTYEQYF. The CDR3 DNA reads as TGCGCCAGCAGCCAAGAAGCCGGCTTGGGGCTAGCGGGAGGGACCTACGAGCAGTACTTC. V is TRBV4-3 and J is TRBJ2-7; TRBD2 matches 12 bases. Per germline, CDR1 LGHNA and CDR2 YSLEER. There are 20 residues in the CDR3. The J segment lost 2 bases and the V segment lost 0 bases, leaving 14 bases of the junction unmatched.

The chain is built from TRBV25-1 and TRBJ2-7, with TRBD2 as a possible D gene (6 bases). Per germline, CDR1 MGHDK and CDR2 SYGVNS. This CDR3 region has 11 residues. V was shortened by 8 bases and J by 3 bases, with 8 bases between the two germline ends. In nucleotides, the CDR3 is TGTGCCAGCGGGACTCTCTACGAGCAGTACTTC. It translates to CASGTLYEQYF.

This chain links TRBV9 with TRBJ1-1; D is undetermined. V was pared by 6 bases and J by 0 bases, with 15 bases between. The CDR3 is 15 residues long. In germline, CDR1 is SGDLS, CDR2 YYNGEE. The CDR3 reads CASTPAGSVNTEAFF. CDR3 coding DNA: TGTGCCAGCACCCCGGCTGGGAGCGTGAACACTGAAGCTTTCTTT.

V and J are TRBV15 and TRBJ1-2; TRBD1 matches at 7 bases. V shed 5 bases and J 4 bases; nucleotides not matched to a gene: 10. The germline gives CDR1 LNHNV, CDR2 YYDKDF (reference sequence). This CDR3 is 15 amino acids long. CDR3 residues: CATSARDRLSYGYTF. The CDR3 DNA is TGTGCCACCAGCGCCCGGGACAGATTGAGCTATGGCTACACCTTC.

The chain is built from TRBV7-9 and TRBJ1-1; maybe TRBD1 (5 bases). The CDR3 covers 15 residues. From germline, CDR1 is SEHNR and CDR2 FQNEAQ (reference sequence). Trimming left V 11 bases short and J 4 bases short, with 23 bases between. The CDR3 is CAAGEEGGRGTEAFF. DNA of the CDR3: TGTGCCGCGGGGGAGGAGGGAGGGAGGGGCACTGAAGCTTTCTTT.

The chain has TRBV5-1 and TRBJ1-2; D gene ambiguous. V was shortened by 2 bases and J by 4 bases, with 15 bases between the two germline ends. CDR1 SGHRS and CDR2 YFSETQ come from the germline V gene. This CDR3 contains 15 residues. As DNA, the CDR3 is TGCGCCAGCAGCTTTCCCGGTTCGTCGGGCTATGGCTACACCTTC. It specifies CASSFPGSSGYGYTF. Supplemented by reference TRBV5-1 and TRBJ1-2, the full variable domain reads KAGVTQTPRYLIKTRGQQVTLSCSPISGHRSVSWYQQTPGQGLQFLFEYFSETQRNKGNFPGRFSGRQFSNSRSEMNVSTLELGDSALYLCASSFPGSSGYGYTFGSGTRLTVV.

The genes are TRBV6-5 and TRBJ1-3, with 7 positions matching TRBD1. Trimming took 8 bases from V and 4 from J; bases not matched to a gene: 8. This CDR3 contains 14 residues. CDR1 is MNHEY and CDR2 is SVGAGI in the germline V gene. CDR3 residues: CASFDRVGGNTIYF. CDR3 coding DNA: TGTGCCAGCTTTGACAGGGTTGGCGGAAACACCATATATTTT.

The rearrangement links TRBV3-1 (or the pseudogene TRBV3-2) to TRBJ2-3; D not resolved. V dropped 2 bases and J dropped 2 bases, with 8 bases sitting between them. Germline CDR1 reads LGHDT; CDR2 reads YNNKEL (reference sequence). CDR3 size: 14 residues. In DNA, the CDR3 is TGTGCCAGCAGCCAACTACTCACCACAGATACGCAGTATTTT. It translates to CASSQLLTTDTQYF.

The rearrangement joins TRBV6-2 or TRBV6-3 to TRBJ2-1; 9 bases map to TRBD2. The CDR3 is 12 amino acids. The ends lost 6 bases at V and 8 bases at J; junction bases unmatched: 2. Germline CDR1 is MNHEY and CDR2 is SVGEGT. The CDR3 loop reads CASSRTSDEQFF. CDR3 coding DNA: TGTGCCAGCAGCAGGACTAGCGATGAGCAGTTCTTC.

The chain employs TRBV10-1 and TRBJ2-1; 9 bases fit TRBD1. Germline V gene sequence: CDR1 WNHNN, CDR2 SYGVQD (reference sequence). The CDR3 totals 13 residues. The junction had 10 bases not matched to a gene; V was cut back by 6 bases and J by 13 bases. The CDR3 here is CASRTEGTGPQFF. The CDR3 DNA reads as TGCGCCAGCAGGACCGAGGGGACAGGGCCTCAGTTCTTC.

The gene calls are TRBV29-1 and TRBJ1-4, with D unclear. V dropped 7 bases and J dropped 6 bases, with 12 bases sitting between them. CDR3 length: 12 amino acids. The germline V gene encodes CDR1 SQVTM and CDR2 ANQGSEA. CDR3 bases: TGCAGCGCCGCGTTGAGTTATGAAAAACTGTTTTTT. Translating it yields CSAALSYEKLFF.

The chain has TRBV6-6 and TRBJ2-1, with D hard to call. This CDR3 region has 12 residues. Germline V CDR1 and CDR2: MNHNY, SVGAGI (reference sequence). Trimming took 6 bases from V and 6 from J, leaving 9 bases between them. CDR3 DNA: TGTGCCAGCAGCCCCAATCCCAATGAGCAGTTCTTC. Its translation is CASSPNPNEQFF.

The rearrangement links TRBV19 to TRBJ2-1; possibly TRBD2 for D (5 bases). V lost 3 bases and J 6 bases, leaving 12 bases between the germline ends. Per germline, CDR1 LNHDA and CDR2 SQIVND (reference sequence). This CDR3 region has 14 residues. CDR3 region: CASSIASPSNEQFF. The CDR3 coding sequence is TGTGCCAGTAGTATCGCTAGCCCCTCCAATGAGCAGTTCTTC.

The CDR3 loop is CASSLAGTVYEQYF. CDR3 sequence (DNA): TGCGCCAGCAGCTTGGCCGGGACAGTGTACGAGCAGTACTTC. V gene TRBV5-1 combines with J gene TRBJ2-7; 7 positions agree with TRBD1. Germline V CDR1 and CDR2: SGHRS, YFSETQ. The V and J ends lost 0 bases and 4 bases, in that order; junction bases with no gene match: 4. CDR3 size: 14 residues.